The 15 T cell receptor beta chains given below trace back to one sample, sequenced in a study of Ad26.COV2.S vaccination and SARS-CoV-2 variants. Data came from immunoSEQ multiplex PCR; TCRdb stores just in-frame clones and leaves some out. This table holds 300,000 to 500,000 clones, about 88% found once. The treatment was: around 19 received Ad26.COV2.S at low or high dose, single or two shots; several received placebo; per-sample allocation not given. Vaccine and placebo recipients were sampled on day 63 after the first injection. Sequencing was performed on peripheral blood, taken in a trial of Ad26.COV2.S vaccine versus placebo. Every receptor here comes from a person aged 18-65 years who received the Ad26.COV2.S COVID-19 vaccine or a placebo.

The chain couples TRBV5-1 to TRBJ2-3; 13 bases agree with TRBD2. The CDR3 spans 17 residues. The V segment lost 4 bases and the J segment 3 bases; nucleotides outside the gene matches: 8. Germline V gives CDR1 SGHRS, CDR2 YFSETQ. Here the CDR3 reads CASSPGTSGVKTDTQYF. The CDR3 DNA sequence: TGCGCCAGCAGCCCAGGGACTAGCGGGGTTAAAACAGATACGCAGTATTTT.

This chain joins TRBV2 and TRBJ2-7; the D is unclear. This CDR3 comprises 11 residues. In germline, CDR1 is SNHLY, CDR2 FYNNEI. V was cut by 3 bases and J by 11 bases, with 11 bases left in between. CDR3 nucleotide sequence: TGTGCCAGCAGTGAGCAGAATCAAGAGTACTTC. This codes for CASSEQNQEYF.

In its sample, this clone was seen once. The chain links TRBV6-5 to TRBJ2-3; weak D call: TRBD1 (6 bases). The CDR3 runs to 14 residues. Germline CDR1 is MNHEY and CDR2 is SVGAGI. Trimming removed 2 bases at V and 7 bases at J, with 13 bases between. The CDR3 coding sequence is TGTGCCAGCAGTTACCTAACAGGGCTAAATACGCAGTATTTT. It specifies CASSYLTGLNTQYF.

V gene TRBV5-1 combines with J gene TRBJ2-7; no clear D gene. The germline gives CDR1 SGHRS, CDR2 YFSETQ. CDR3 size: 16 residues. Trimming took 0 bases from V and 0 from J, leaving 13 bases between them. The CDR3 sequence: CASSLEGILSSYEQYF. The CDR3 nucleotides are TGCGCCAGCAGCTTGGAAGGGATTTTAAGCTCCTACGAGCAGTACTTC.

This clone has more than one count but fewer than ten. This rearrangement joins TRBV19 to TRBJ2-1, with D possibly matching TRBD1 (6 bases). Trimming cost V 0 bases and J 3 bases, with 12 bases left between them. This CDR3 has 16 residues. CDR1 is LNHDA and CDR2 is SQIVND in the germline V gene (reference sequence). The DNA for the CDR3 is TGTGCCAGTAGTATAGATGAGAGGGGGAGCTACAATGAGCAGTTCTTC. It codes for CASSIDERGSYNEQFF. Full variable domain (remainder filled in from reference TRBV19 and TRBJ2-1): DGGITQSPKYLFRKEGQNVTLSCEQNLNHDAMYWYRQDPGQGLRLIYYSQIVNDFQKGDIAEGYSVSREKKESFPLTVTSAQKNPTAFYLCASSIDERGSYNEQFFGPGTRLTVL.

The J gene is TRBJ2-2, the V gene TRBV4-3; D tentatively reads TRBD1 or TRBD2 (5 bases each). V dropped 0 bases and J dropped 4 bases, with 18 bases sitting between them. The CDR3 has 18 residues. Germline CDR1 and CDR2: LGHNA and YSLEER. As DNA, the CDR3 is TGCGCCAGCAGCCAAGACTCCCCGGGGCCCGAGGGCACCGGGGAGCTGTTTTTT. As protein: CASSQDSPGPEGTGELFF.

This chain links TRBV19 with TRBJ1-6; unclear D gene. V lost 2 bases and J lost 7, with 9 bases in between. CDR1 and CDR2 (germline): LNHDA, SQIVND (reference sequence). The CDR3 is 14 residues long. The CDR3 region has the DNA TGTGCCAGTAGTATACCCCAGGAAAATTCACCCCTCCACTTT. Translation: CASSIPQENSPLHF. Using reference TRBV19 and TRBJ1-6 for the parts outside the CDR3, the full variable domain is DGGITQSPKYLFRKEGQNVTLSCEQNLNHDAMYWYRQDPGQGLRLIYYSQIVNDFQKGDIAEGYSVSREKKESFPLTVTSAQKNPTAFYLCASSIPQENSPLHFGNGTRLTVT.

This clone turned up a few times. This sequence joins TRBV25-1 and TRBJ1-6, with 9 bases matching TRBD1. Germline CDR1 is MGHDK and CDR2 is SYGVNS. CDR3 length: 15 residues. V trimming: 4 bases; J trimming: 9 bases; junction bases outside the gene matches: 7. The CDR3, as DNA: TGTGCCAGCAGTGTAACCGGGACAGGGAGTTCACCCCTCCACTTT. Protein: CASSVTGTGSSPLHF. Drawing the rest from reference TRBV25-1 and TRBJ1-6, the complete variable domain is EADIYQTPRYLVIGTGKKITLECSQTMGHDKMYWYQQDPGMELHLIHYSYGVNSTEKGDLSSESTVSRIRTEHFPLTLESARPSHTSQYLCASSVTGTGSSPLHFGNGTRLTVT.

The CDR3 DNA follows: TGTGCCAGCAGTGACAGGAGCGTGGGGATACAGTTCTTC. Translation gives CASSDRSVGIQFF. This sequence joins TRBV6-4 and TRBJ2-1, with D unclear. Germline CDR1 is MRHNA and CDR2 is SNTAGT. The CDR3 totals 13 residues. V lost 2 bases to trimming and J lost 13 bases, with 15 bases between them.

CDR3 nucleotide sequence: TGCGCCAGCAGCCGAGGGACAGCAGAAACCTACGAGCAGTACTTC. Translation: CASSRGTAETYEQYF. This rearrangement joins TRBV4-1 to TRBJ2-7; 7 bases map to TRBD1. The junction had 8 bases not matched to a gene; V was cut back by 4 bases and J by 2 bases. This CDR3 is built from 15 residues. Per the germline V gene, CDR1 is MGHRA and CDR2 is YSYEKL.

V is TRBV25-1 and J is TRBJ2-1; the D gene could be TRBD1 or TRBD2 (5 bases each). The CDR3 loop spans 13 amino acids. Trimming left V 3 bases short and J 9 bases short, with 12 bases between. Germline values: CDR1 MGHDK, CDR2 SYGVNS. CDR3 sequence (DNA): TGTGCCAGCAGTGAGCCAGGGACGACTGAGCAGTTCTTC. This codes for CASSEPGTTEQFF.

The chain employs TRBV6-5 and TRBJ2-1; 9 positions match TRBD1. Per the germline V gene, CDR1 is MNHEY and CDR2 is SVGAGI. V lost 7 bases and J lost 4; bases outside the gene matches: 5. This CDR3 has 14 amino acids. CDR3 loop: CASKGQGNYNEQFF. The CDR3 nucleotides read TGTGCCAGCAAAGGACAGGGGAATTACAATGAGCAGTTCTTC.

V gene TRBV4-1 combines with J gene TRBJ1-1; 9 bases align to TRBD1. The germline CDR1 and CDR2 sequences are MGHRA and YSYEKL. J gave up 2 bases and V 2 bases, and 6 bases lay outside the gene matches. This CDR3 contains 16 residues. CDR3 nucleotides: TGCGCCAGCAGCCAACCGGGACAGGGAAGAAACACTGAAGCTTTCTTT. It specifies CASSQPGQGRNTEAFF.

This clone was detected once. The J gene is TRBJ1-2, the V gene TRBV4-1; D unresolved. CDR1 and CDR2 from the germline V gene are MGHRA and YSYEKL. The length of the CDR3 is 13 residues. V was trimmed by 0 bases and J by 8 bases, leaving 10 bases between them. CDR3 nucleotide sequence: TGCGCCAGCAGCCAAGATAATCTCGGGGGCTACACCTTC. Translating it yields CASSQDNLGGYTF.

The chain carries TRBV29-1 and TRBJ2-7; possibly TRBD2 for D (6 bases). CDR1 SQVTM and CDR2 ANQGSEA come from the germline V gene. This CDR3 is built from 14 residues. The germline V and J ends were trimmed by 4 bases and 1 base, with 14 bases remaining between them. The CDR3 nucleotides are TGCAGCGTTGTTACCGGGGGTAATTCCTACGAGCAGTACTTC. Translating gives CSVVTGGNSYEQYF.